Listed below are T cell receptor beta chains from one sample, sequenced in a study of T cells in Graves' hyperthyroidism and ophthalmopathy. TCRdb reanalysed the multiplex PCR reads using MiXCR and keeps one entry per CDR3 protein. This table has approximately 600,000 distinct CDR3 sequences, 14% appearing once. The sequenced sample consisted of blood. Receptor source: a woman in her late teens or twenties with Graves' ophthalmopathy. Each CDR3 is given with its conserved first and last residue. D genes are given only for firm matches. The size entry is marked missing in some rows and otherwise reads once, few, many or a size class.

J gene,clone size,V gene,D gene,CDR3 DNA,CDR3 protein
TRBJ2-2,many,TRBV7-2,.,TGTGCCAGCAGTCGACAACACCAGTTCGCGAACACCGGGGAGCTGTTTTTT,CASSRQHQFANTGELFF
TRBJ2-1,few,TRBV7-2,.,TGTGCCAGCAGCTTAGGGTCGGGTGCAGCCTACAATGAGCAGTTCTTC,CASSLGSGAAYNEQFF
TRBJ1-1,many,TRBV24-1,TRBD1,TGTGCCACCAGCTCAGAACAGGGGGCAAGTGGTGAAGCTTTCTTT,CATSSEQGASGEAFF
TRBJ2-3,many,TRBV24-1,TRBD2,TGTGCCACCAGTGATTCTAGCGGGTTCATCACAGATACGCAGTATTTT,CATSDSSGFITDTQYF
TRBJ2-5,many,TRBV28,TRBD1,TGTGCCAGCAGCCCTCTGGGGGACAGCCTAATAAAAGAGACCCAGTACTTC,CASSPLGDSLIKETQYF
TRBJ1-1,many,TRBV2,.,TGTGCCAGCCGGAGGGTTTTGATGAACACTGAAGCTTTCTTT,CASRRVLMNTEAFF
TRBJ2-5,many,TRBV2,TRBD2,TGTGCCAGCAGTGAATCCCTAGCGGGAGAACTAGATGAGACCCAGTACTTC,CASSESLAGELDETQYF
TRBJ1-1,few,TRBV4-2,.,TGTGCCAGCAGCCGAGGATCTCAAGGAGGTTTCGCTGAAGCTTTCTTT,CASSRGSQGGFAEAFF
TRBJ2-1,many,TRBV18,.,TGTGCCAGCTCACCCTCGGACGGAGTTGAGCAGTTCTTC,CASSPSDGVEQFF
TRBJ1-2,many,TRBV12-3/TRBV12-4,.,TGTGCCAGCAGTTTAGGGGGGGCGCGTGGCTACACCTTC,CASSLGGARGYTF
TRBJ2-1,.,TRBV6-2/TRBV6-3,.,TGTGCCAGCAGTTACTCGGCTTTGACAAAGGCCTACAATGAGCAGTTCTTC,CASSYSALTKAYNEQFF
TRBJ2-7,many,TRBV2,TRBD2,TGTGCCAGCAGTGAGGGGGGGGAGGGCTACGAGCAGTACTTC,CASSEGGEGYEQYF
TRBJ2-7,.,TRBV19,.,TGTGCCAGTAGCGGGGCTCCCGGGGAGGACTCCTACGAGCAGTACTTC,CASSGAPGEDSYEQYF
TRBJ2-1,many,TRBV2,.,TGTGCCAGCACCCCATGGTCGGGCCGATACAATGAGCAGTTCTTC,CASTPWSGRYNEQFF
TRBJ1-2,many,TRBV7-2,.,TGTGCCAGCAGCTTTTATGACTTTACTAATGGCTACACCTTC,CASSFYDFTNGYTF
TRBJ2-7,many,TRBV18,TRBD2,TGTGCCAGCTCACCGACCGGGACTAGCGAGTCGCAGTACTTC,CASSPTGTSESQYF
TRBJ2-7,many,TRBV7-9,.,TGTGCCAGCAGCTTATCTCCGGGACTTCTCGGCCCCTACGAGCAGTACTTC,CASSLSPGLLGPYEQYF
TRBJ1-6,.,TRBV19,.,TGTGCCAGTAGCCCACAAACAGGGTATGACAATTCACCCCTCCACTTT,CASSPQTGYDNSPLHF
TRBJ2-5,few,TRBV6-1,.,TGTGCCAGCAGGGGACCCATTTACGGGCCGGTCCGTTCGGGAGAGACCCAGTACTTC,CASRGPIYGPVRSGETQYF
TRBJ2-3,once,TRBV11-2,.,TGTGCCAGCAGCTTAGAAGTCTCAGATACGCAGTATTTT,CASSLEVSDTQYF
TRBJ2-1,once,TRBV27,TRBD2,TGTGCCAGCAGTCGAAGCGGGGGGGAGGCGTTCTTC,CASSRSGGEAFF
TRBJ1-2,.,TRBV9,TRBD1,TGTGCCAGCAGCGCTGCCTCTCTCGACAGGGGCTATGGCTACACCTTC,CASSAASLDRGYGYTF
TRBJ2-7,few,TRBV11-1,.,TGTGCCAGCAGCACTTCACGGCCAGGGACACCTACCTACGAGCAGTACTTC,CASSTSRPGTPTYEQYF
TRBJ2-7,many,TRBV28,.,TGTGCCAGCAAGAGTAACTACGAGCAGTACTTC,CASKSNYEQYF
TRBJ2-7,many,TRBV12-3/TRBV12-4,.,TGTGCCAGCAGTTCAGACCTCGGACTGCCTCTGAACTACGAGCAGTACTTC,CASSSDLGLPLNYEQYF
TRBJ1-1,.,TRBV28,.,TGTGCCAGCATCACCGGGCCCCTGAACACTGAAGCTTTCTTT,CASITGPLNTEAFF
TRBJ1-4,.,TRBV7-8,.,TGTGCCAGCAGCTTATTGGGGTCGGCTAATGAAAAACTGTTTTTT,CASSLLGSANEKLFF
TRBJ2-3,once,TRBV29-1,.,TGCAGCGTTGAGGCCGGGGGGCCAGATACGCAGTATTTT,CSVEAGGPDTQYF
TRBJ2-1,.,TRBV10-3,TRBD2,TGTGCCATCAATCGGGCTAGCGGGAAAGATGAGCAGTTCTTC,CAINRASGKDEQFF
TRBJ2-7,many,TRBV7-3,TRBD1,TGTGCCAGCAGCCTAGACAGGGCCCCAGGATACGAGCAGTACTTC,CASSLDRAPGYEQYF
TRBJ1-1,many,TRBV19,.,TGTGCCAGTAGTACCCTCAAGGCCCGGATGAACACTGAAGCTTTCTTT,CASSTLKARMNTEAFF
TRBJ2-3,many,TRBV29-1,.,TGCAGCGTTGAAGATAGGCGGCGGAGCACAGATACGCAGTATTTT,CSVEDRRRSTDTQYF
TRBJ2-7,few,TRBV4-2,TRBD2,TGTGCCAGCAGCCCAAGTCCAAGAAGGGCTAGCGGACACTCCTACGAGCAGTACTTC,CASSPSPRRASGHSYEQYF
TRBJ2-7,many,TRBV10-3,TRBD2,TGTGCCATCAGCGAGCTCTCCTTGACTAGCGGCGTCTCCTACGAGCAGTACTTC,CAISELSLTSGVSYEQYF
TRBJ1-1,many,TRBV20-1,TRBD1,TGCAGTGCCCCCGGACAGGGGACCTTTAGGAACACTGAAGCTTTCTTT,CSAPGQGTFRNTEAFF
TRBJ2-3,few,TRBV19,TRBD2,TGTGCCAGTACCCCACTAGCGGGAATAACAGATACGCAGTATTTT,CASTPLAGITDTQYF
TRBJ1-3,.,TRBV24-1,.,TGTGCCACCAGTGACCCACGAGGGACCATATATTTT,CATSDPRGTIYF
TRBJ2-2,few,TRBV10-3,TRBD2,TGTGCCATCAGTGAGTCGCCTAGCGGTCTCACCGGGGAGCTGTTTTTT,CAISESPSGLTGELFF
TRBJ1-1,few,TRBV20-1,TRBD1,TGCAGTGCTAGAGATCCACCGGGACAGGGGGCTGAAGCTTTCTTT,CSARDPPGQGAEAFF
TRBJ2-1,many,TRBV2,.,TGTGCCAGCAGTGAAGCGAGGCTAGCGTCAAATGAGCAGTTCTTC,CASSEARLASNEQFF
TRBJ1-5,many,TRBV7-9,TRBD1,TGTGCCAGCAGCGCGATGACAGGGGATTCAAATCAGCCCCAGCATTTT,CASSAMTGDSNQPQHF
TRBJ2-3,many,TRBV6-1,.,TGTGCCAGCAGCACCCAGGGGGAGGGCCAGGGTACGCAGTATTTT,CASSTQGEGQGTQYF
TRBJ2-1,few,TRBV20-1,.,TGCAGTGCTAGGGTTTACAGGGATGAGCAGTTCTTC,CSARVYRDEQFF
TRBJ1-2,many,TRBV27,TRBD1,TGTGCCAGCAGTCTTACCGTCCCGGGACAGGTGGCTAACTATGGCTACACCTTC,CASSLTVPGQVANYGYTF
TRBJ2-1,.,TRBV5-1,.,TGCGCCAGCAGCCTCCTTACTGACCGTTACAATGAGCAGTTCTTC,CASSLLTDRYNEQFF
TRBJ2-2,few,TRBV12-3/TRBV12-4,.,TGTGCCAGCATATGGGAAGCCGCGAACACCGGGGAGCTGTTTTTT,CASIWEAANTGELFF
TRBJ2-7,many,TRBV6-1,TRBD1,TGTGCCAGCTACGGACAGGGGATTGCCTACGAGCAGTACTTC,CASYGQGIAYEQYF
TRBJ2-2,many,TRBV5-1,.,TGCGCCAGCAGCTTGCGAGGGCGTTGGGTCACCGGGGAGCTGTTTTTT,CASSLRGRWVTGELFF
TRBJ2-1,many,TRBV28,.,TGTGCCAGCAGTTGGGCGGCTGAGCAGTTCTTC,CASSWAAEQFF